This TCR beta chain comes out of a study of cytotoxic CD8 clonotypes in ibrutinib-treated CLL. TCRdb's copy holds only in-frame clones and misses some; the assay was immunoSEQ multiplex PCR. This table holds 300,000 to 400,000 clones, roughly 70% found once. Study-level results: Sample timing was unmatched between remission and later-progressing patients; lymph nodes unstudied.

Details on this clone: Its specificity is not known.

The CDR3 extends over 15 amino acids. Germline CDR1 SGHRS, CDR2 YFSETQ. J lost 4 bases, V lost 2 bases, and 8 bases had no gene match. The TCR originated in a human donor with chronic lymphocytic leukemia. This chain connects TRBV5-1 to TRBJ1-2; 7 bases fit TRBD1. The sequenced sample was PBMCs, obtained after 36 months of ibrutinib treatment. The CDR3 DNA reads as TGCGCCAGCAGCTTTTACACGACAGGGTTCTATGGCTACACCTTC. Residues: CASSFYTTGFYGYTF.